Sequencing of this T cell receptor (beta chain) was carried out in a study of molecular identifiers for immune sequencing clone quantification (dated by TCRdb to 2016 to 2019). A note on the overall study: For a replicate experiment, RNA from around 20,000 or 100,000 naive CD8 T cells was divided into five aliquots, of which four were sequenced. CD8 T cells were used in a methods study to benchmark molecular-identifier clustering-based TCR repertoire sequencing (MIDCIRS) and TCR RNA copy counting.

The library was built by means of PCR. Reads for this sample came from an Illumina HiSeq 4000. Preparation of bulk TCR libraries followed a previously described approach, with the TCR primers listed in Table S5. Purification of total RNA was performed with the Qiagen AllPrep DNA/RNA kit. Before analysis, reads from multiple sequencing runs of the same library were pooled. The authors' pipeline ran thus. Reads were retained only if their TCR constant sequence matched exactly, and those retained reads were trimmed to 150 nt and grouped according to their 12-nt molecular barcodes. Reads inside each barcode group were sub-clustered using a 15% Levenshtein threshold, and a quality-weighted consensus sequence was constructed for each RNA molecule. Non-functional sequences were discarded, and so were lower-count sequences lying one edit away from another sequence. Barcode sub-clusters with fewer than 20% of the maximum read count were removed, based on fitting two negative binomial distributions. The public reads were quality trimmed at Q25 with fastp and then assembled into clones with MiXCR by TCRdb, keeping productive beta chains. Records with the same CDR3 protein are collapsed into one entry carrying the most frequent genes and DNA. TCRdb assigned the V and J calls; the authors' analysis was not used. This sample comprises 9,500 to 15,000 distinct CDR3 sequences, under 20% of them detected only once. Together, the top ten hold approximately 1.6% of the sample.

This clonotype is regarded as medium-sized (0.01 to 0.1%). Its cognate antigen has yet to be identified. Per-base qualities were not stored, and no clone one base away is much larger. General findings and caveats noted by the study authors: In CMV-specific effector cells, clones with more than 20 RNA copies accounted for over 98% of molecules, whereas in naive cells such clones accounted for under 1%. Highly expanded clone sizes could be underestimated if identical TCR molecules share a barcode. Spiked-in Jurkat TCR RNA equal to a single cell's worth was reported to be detectable even within 1,200,000 naive CD8 T cells. When barcode sub-clustering was omitted, TCR diversity was inflated by chimeric consensus sequences, with chimeras reaching as high as 47%. The naive libraries included spiked-in Jurkat TCR RNA (roughly 11 copies' worth), and this RNA is not part of the donor repertoire. Around 2.9 recovered TCR RNA copies per cell were obtained by modeling, versus around 10 by digital PCR, implying a capture efficiency of about 30%.

Libraries of naive CD8 T cells were built from anywhere between about 18,000 and 1,000,000 sorted cells, with 10%, 30% or 50% of the purified RNA used. On a BD FACSAria II, naive CD8 T cells were FACS-sorted as CD8+CD4-CCR7+CD45RA+ and collected into RLT Plus buffer. Detection sensitivity was tested by spiking Jurkat RNA equal to roughly 9 TCR copies' worth into samples containing about 17,000-1,000,000 naive CD8 T cells. CD8 T cells were enriched with RosetteSep CD8+ T Cell Enrichment Cocktail and Ficoll-Paque, followed by ACK red cell lysis. Spanning cysteine to phenylalanine, the CDR3 consists of 14 amino acids. Kept here is only the CDR3 DNA, which spans 42 bases and is read in frame from base 1. V loses 5 bases of germline sequence and J loses 2 bases, and the interval between the two ends is 13 bases. CDR1 and CDR2 (SGHVS, FNYEAQ) derive from the germline V gene.

The chain joins TRBV7-6 to TRBJ2-7; TRBD2 could be the D gene, as 5 bases match. This TCR derives from a human donor in good health. Some libraries in this study had Jurkat cell RNA spiked in. The source material was naive CD8+ T cells from blood, with Jurkat cell RNA spiked in. The meaning of the sample's cell subset or site label: FACS-sorted CD8+CD4-CCR7+CD45RA+ naive T cells. The DNA is as follows: TGTGCCAGCAGCCTCGGACTGGAAGCCTACGAGCAGTACTTC. Its protein is CASSLGLEAYEQYF.